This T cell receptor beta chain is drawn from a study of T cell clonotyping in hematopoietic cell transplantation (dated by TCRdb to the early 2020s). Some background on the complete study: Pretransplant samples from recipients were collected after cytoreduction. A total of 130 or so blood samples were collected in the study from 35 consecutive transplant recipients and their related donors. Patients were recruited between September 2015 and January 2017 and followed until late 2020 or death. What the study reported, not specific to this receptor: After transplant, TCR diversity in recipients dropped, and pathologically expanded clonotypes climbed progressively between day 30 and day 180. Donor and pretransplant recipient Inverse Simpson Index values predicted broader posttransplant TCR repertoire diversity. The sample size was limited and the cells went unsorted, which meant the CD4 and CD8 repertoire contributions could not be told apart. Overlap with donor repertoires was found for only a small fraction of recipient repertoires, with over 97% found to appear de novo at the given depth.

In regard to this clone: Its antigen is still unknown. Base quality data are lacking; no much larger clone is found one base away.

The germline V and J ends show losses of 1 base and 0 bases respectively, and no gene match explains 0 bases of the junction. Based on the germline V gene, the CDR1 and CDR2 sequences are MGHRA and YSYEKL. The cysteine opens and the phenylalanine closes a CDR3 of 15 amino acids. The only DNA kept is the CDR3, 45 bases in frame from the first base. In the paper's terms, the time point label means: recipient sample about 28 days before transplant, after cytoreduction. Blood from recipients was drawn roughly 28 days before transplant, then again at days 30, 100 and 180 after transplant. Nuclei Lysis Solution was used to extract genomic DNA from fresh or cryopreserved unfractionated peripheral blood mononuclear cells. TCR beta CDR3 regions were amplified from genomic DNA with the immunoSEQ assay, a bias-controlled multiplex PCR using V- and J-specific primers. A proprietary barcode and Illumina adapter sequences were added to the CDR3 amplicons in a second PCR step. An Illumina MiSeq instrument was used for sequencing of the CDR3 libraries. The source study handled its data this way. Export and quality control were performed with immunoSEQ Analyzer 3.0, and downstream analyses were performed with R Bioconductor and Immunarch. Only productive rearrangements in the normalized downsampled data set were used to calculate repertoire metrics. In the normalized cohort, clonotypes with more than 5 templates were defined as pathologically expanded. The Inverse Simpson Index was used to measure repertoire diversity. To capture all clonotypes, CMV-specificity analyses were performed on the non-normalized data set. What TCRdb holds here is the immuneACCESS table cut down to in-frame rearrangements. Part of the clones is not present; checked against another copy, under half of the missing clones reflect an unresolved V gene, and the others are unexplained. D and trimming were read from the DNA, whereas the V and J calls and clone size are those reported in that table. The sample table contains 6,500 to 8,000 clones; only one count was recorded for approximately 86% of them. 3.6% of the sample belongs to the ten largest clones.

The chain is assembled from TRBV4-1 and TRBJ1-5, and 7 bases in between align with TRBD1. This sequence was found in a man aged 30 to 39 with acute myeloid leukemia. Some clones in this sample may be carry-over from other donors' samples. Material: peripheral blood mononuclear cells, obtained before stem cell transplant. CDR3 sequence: CASSQGQGSNQPQHF. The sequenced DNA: TGCGCCAGCAGCCAAGGACAGGGTAGCAATCAGCCCCAGCATTTT.